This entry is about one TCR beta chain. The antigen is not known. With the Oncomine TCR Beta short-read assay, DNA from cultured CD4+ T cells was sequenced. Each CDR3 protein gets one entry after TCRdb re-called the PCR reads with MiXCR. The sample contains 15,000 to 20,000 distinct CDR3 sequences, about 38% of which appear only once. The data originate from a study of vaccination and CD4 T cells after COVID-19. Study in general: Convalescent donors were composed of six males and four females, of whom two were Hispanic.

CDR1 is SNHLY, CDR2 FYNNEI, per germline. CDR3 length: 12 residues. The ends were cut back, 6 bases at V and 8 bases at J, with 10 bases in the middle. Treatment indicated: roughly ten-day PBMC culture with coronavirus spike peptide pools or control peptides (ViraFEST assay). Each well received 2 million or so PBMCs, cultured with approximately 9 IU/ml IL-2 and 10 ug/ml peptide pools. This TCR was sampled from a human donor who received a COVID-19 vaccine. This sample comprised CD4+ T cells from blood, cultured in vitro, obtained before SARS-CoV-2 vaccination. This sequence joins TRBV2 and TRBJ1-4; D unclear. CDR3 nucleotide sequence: TGTGCCAGCAGCCCGGGTCGGGAAAAACTGTTTTTT. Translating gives CASSPGREKLFF.